Shown below are 17 T cell receptor beta chains from a single sample sequenced in a study of metastatic and nonmetastatic thyroid tumors. No treatment of any kind had been given to any patient before thyroid surgery. TCRdb re-called the PCR reads through MiXCR. The table has approximately 31,000 clones, more than 15% seen once. Sequenced material: blood. These receptors were obtained from a female donor with papillary thyroid cancer or a benign thyroid nodule (not recorded which). Some clones in this sample may be carry-over from other donors' samples.

This clone has only a few counts. The V gene is TRBV12-3 or TRBV12-4, the J gene TRBJ2-2; D gene ambiguous. CDR3 length: 13 residues. V gave up 6 bases and J gave up 7 bases, with 12 bases separating them. This CDR3 is CASRHWGIGELFF. The CDR3 DNA reads as TGTGCCAGCAGGCACTGGGGTATCGGGGAGCTGTTTTTT.

This clone was counted at least ten times. The chain joins TRBV9 to TRBJ1-1, with TRBD1 matching 7 bases. This CDR3 has 16 residues. V was clipped by 3 bases and J by 1 base; unmatched bases: 9. The germline gives CDR1 SGDLS, CDR2 YYNGEE. CDR3 loop: CASSAQTGSGNTEAFF. DNA of the CDR3: TGTGCCAGCAGCGCGCAGACAGGGTCGGGGAACACTGAAGCTTTCTTT.

This clone was found many times. The J gene is TRBJ2-5, the V gene TRBV2; unclear D gene. Germline V gene data show CDR1 as SNHLY and CDR2 as FYNNEI. V was clipped by 7 bases and J by 1 base, with 19 bases between them. This CDR3 comprises 16 residues. In DNA form, the CDR3 reads TGTGCCAGCAATGGCTTTGGGTTGGGCGTCCAAGAGACCCAGTACTTC. It codes for CASNGFGLGVQETQYF. The complete variable domain, with remaining parts taken from reference TRBV2 and TRBJ2-5, reads EPEVTQTPSHQVTQMGQEVILRCVPISNHLYFYWYRQILGQKVEFLVSFYNNEISEKSEIFDDQFSVERPDGSNFTLKIRSTKLEDSAMYFCASNGFGLGVQETQYFGPGTRLLVL.

About this clone: A much larger clonotype is one base distant, so this may be a read error. This rearrangement joins TRBV6-1 to TRBJ1-4; D call uncertain. This CDR3 region has 17 residues. Looked up from germline, CDR1 is MNHNS and CDR2 is SASEGT. The CDR3 here is CACSEAGPLGINEKLFF. The CDR3 coding sequence is TGTGCCTGCAGTGAAGCGGGTCCCTTAGGGATTAATGAAAAACTGTTTTTT.

At least ten counts were recorded for this clone. V usage is TRBV9 and J usage is TRBJ2-3; tentative D call: TRBD2 (7 bases). V lost 4 bases and J lost 5, with 17 bases in between. Per the germline V gene, CDR1 is SGDLS and CDR2 is YYNGEE. The CDR3 is made up of 15 amino acids. CDR3 DNA: TGTGCCAGCAGCCCCCGGGGAGGGGGGGAAGATACGCAGTATTTT. It encodes CASSPRGGGEDTQYF. The full variable domain, completed using reference TRBV9 and TRBJ2-3, is DSGVTQTPKHLITATGQRVTLRCSPRSGDLSVYWYQQSLDQGLQFLIQYYNGEERAKGNILERFSAQQFPDLHSELNLSSLELGDSALYFCASSPRGGGEDTQYFGPGTRLTVL.

This clone has just a few counts. Possible read error: a much larger clone is one base away. The chain couples TRBV28 to TRBJ2-4; possible D gene TRBD1, 6 bases. In germline, CDR1 is MDHEN, CDR2 SYDVKM. The CDR3 loop spans 15 amino acids. V lost 5 bases and J 12 bases, leaving 23 bases between the germline ends. The CDR3 coding sequence is TGTGCCAGCAGTCTAGGGAGACAGGCCCAGGGCAGTCAGTACTTC. It encodes CASSLGRQAQGSQYF.

This clone was seen only a few times. The chain links TRBV6-5 to TRBJ2-7; D perhaps matches TRBD1 (6 bases). The ends were cut back, 0 bases at V and 5 bases at J, with 17 bases in the middle. Germline-derived CDR1 and CDR2 are MNHEY and SVGAGI. CDR3 length: 16 amino acids. CDR3 in DNA: TGTGCCAGCAGTTACTCTAGGGCAGGGGTTGTGAACGAGCAGTACTTC. Its translation: CASSYSRAGVVNEQYF.

Many counts were recorded for this clone. The J gene is TRBJ1-1, the V gene TRBV28; D is unclear. The CDR3 length is 14 residues. Trimming shortened V by 6 bases and J by 2 bases, and 13 bases separated the two germline ends. CDR1 and CDR2 from the germline V gene are MDHEN and SYDVKM. CDR3 nucleotide sequence: TGTGCCAGCAGCCCGCAGATCCTAAACACTGAAGCTTTCTTT. Translation gives CASSPQILNTEAFF.

This clone was detected a few times. A much larger clone lies a single base off, so this may be a read error. The same CDR3 arises from other DNA sequences in this sample as well. J is TRBJ2-3 and V is TRBV29-1, with 10 bases lining up with TRBD2. Germline V gene sequence: CDR1 SQVTM, CDR2 ANQGSEA. The CDR3 has 15 amino acids. V shed 5 bases and J 6 bases; nucleotides not matched to a gene: 11. This CDR3 is CSVLGERGGADTQYF. Written as DNA, the CDR3 is TGCAGCGTTCTAGGAGAGCGGGGGGGAGCGGATACGCAGTATTTT.

V gene TRBV5-6 combines with J gene TRBJ2-5, with D perhaps given as TRBD1 or TRBD2 (5 bases each). The CDR3 is made up of 14 amino acids. The germline V gene has CDR1 SGHDT and CDR2 YYEEEE. Trimming took off 1 base at V and 1 base at J, with 8 bases between the two ends. The CDR3 DNA reads TGTGCCAGCAGCTTGTGGGGACCCCAAGAGACCCAGTACTTC. It yields the protein CASSLWGPQETQYF.

This clone was observed at least ten times. A single base separates this from a much larger clone, so it may be a read error. The chain has TRBV20-1 and TRBJ2-3; D is possibly TRBD2 (6 bases). Trimming took 5 bases from V and 2 from J, leaving 20 bases between them. CDR3 length equals 16 residues. Germline V gene sequence: CDR1 DFQATT, CDR2 SNEGSKA (reference sequence). For the CDR3, the DNA is TGCAGTGCTGTCCCCGGAGAGGGGAGGTACACAGATACGCAGTATTTT. Its translation: CSAVPGEGRYTDTQYF.

This clone was seen repeatedly, ten times or more. The chain is built from TRBV7-9 and TRBJ2-7; the D gene is possibly TRBD1 (5 bases). V lost 1 base, J lost 2 bases, and 9 bases lay in between. Germline CDR1 reads SEHNR; CDR2 reads FQNEAQ (reference sequence). This CDR3 has 14 residues. The CDR3 DNA is TGTGCCAGCAGCTTAGATCAGGGAACCTACGAGCAGTACTTC. Encoded protein: CASSLDQGTYEQYF.

This clone has a count of ten or more. V gene TRBV5-5 combines with J gene TRBJ2-7; 7 bases line up with TRBD1. The CDR3 consists of 12 residues. CDR1 SGHKS and CDR2 YYEKEE come from the germline V gene (reference sequence). J gave up 3 bases and V 5 bases, and 2 bases lay outside the gene matches. In DNA form, the CDR3 reads TGTGCCAGCAGGGGACAGATCTACGAGCAGTACTTC. It yields the protein CASRGQIYEQYF.

The J gene is TRBJ2-3, the V gene TRBV6-4, with D perhaps matching TRBD2 (6 bases). This CDR3 has 14 residues. CDR1 is MRHNA, CDR2 SNTAGT, per germline. The ends were cut back, 4 bases at V and 3 bases at J, with 11 bases in the middle. Here the CDR3 reads CASSVRGRTDTQYF. CDR3 sequence (DNA): TGTGCCAGCAGTGTGCGGGGAAGAACAGATACGCAGTATTTT.

On this clone: One junction end does not reproduce the germline sequence, and a read error may be involved. The chain carries TRBV5-1 and TRBJ2-1; TRBD2 matches at 7 bases. The germline V gene has CDR1 SGHRS and CDR2 YFSETQ. The CDR3 contains 15 residues. Here the CDR3 DNA reads TGCGCCAGCAGCTTGGGACTAGCCCATTACAATGAGCAGTTCTTT. This codes for CASSLGLAHYNEQFF. Complete variable domain (other parts from reference TRBV5-1 and TRBJ2-1): KAGVTQTPRYLIKTRGQQVTLSCSPISGHRSVSWYQQTPGQGLQFLFEYFSETQRNKGNFPGRFSGRQFSNSRSEMNVSTLELGDSALYLCASSLGLAHYNEQFFGPGTRLTVL.

The table lists this clone with many counts. This chain joins TRBV11-2 and TRBJ2-1; D gene unclear. CDR1 and CDR2 from the germline V gene are SGHAT and FQNNGV. Between the trimmed V and J ends, which lost 1 base and 7 bases, there was a span of 8 bases. The CDR3 extends over 13 amino acids. The CDR3 DNA reads TGTGCCAGCAGCTTAGTGATGGGTAATGAGCAGTTCTTC. Protein sequence: CASSLVMGNEQFF.

The genes are TRBV5-1 and TRBJ1-2; D uncertain. V gave up 0 bases and J gave up 5 bases, with 17 bases separating them. Germline CDR1 is SGHRS and CDR2 is YFSETQ. The CDR3 length is 16 residues. CDR3 DNA sequence: TGCGCCAGCAGCTTGGCCGGTGCACGAAGACTTTATGGCTACACCTTC. As protein: CASSLAGARRLYGYTF.